Presented here are 31 T cell receptor beta chains from one specimen sequenced in a study of shared clonotypes between healthy human individuals. Sequenced by immunoSEQ multiplex PCR; TCRdb stores in-frame clones only, minus some. This sample has about 1 million clones; roughly 74% occur once, and the top ten carry more than 0.5%. Sequenced sample: memory CD4+ T cells from PBMCs. Specified subset: CD45RA-negative fraction. The receptor source for this set is a man aged 18 to 35 in good health. Some clones in this sample may be carry-over from other donors' samples.

The chain joins TRBV5-4 to TRBJ2-1; 8 bases align to TRBD2. The CDR3 sequence is 17 residues long. Germline trimming cut 6 bases from V and 0 bases from J; bases unmatched to any gene: 11. Germline V gives CDR1 SGHNT, CDR2 YYREEE (reference sequence). As DNA, the CDR3 is TGTGCCAGCATCCGCAGCGGGGGCGGGAGCTCCTACAATGAGCAGTTCTTC. It specifies CASIRSGGGSSYNEQFF.

This sequence joins TRBV15 and TRBJ2-2; D possibly corresponds to TRBD1 (6 bases). Germline CDR1 LNHNV, CDR2 YYDKDF (reference sequence). The V gene lost 3 bases and the J gene lost 4 bases, with 15 bases spanning the gap. This CDR3 comprises 16 residues. The CDR3 region has the DNA TGTGCCACCAGCAGGAGTGGTACAGGGATCACCGGGGAGCTGTTTTTT. It translates to CATSRSGTGITGELFF.

The chain recombines TRBV27 with TRBJ2-7, with 7 positions matching TRBD1. The V gene end was trimmed by 6 bases and the J gene end by 0 bases; junction bases not matched to a gene: 5. This CDR3 has 14 amino acids. Germline CDR1 reads MNHEY; CDR2 reads SMNVEV (reference sequence). The CDR3 DNA follows: TGTGCCAGCAGCGGACAGGAAACCTCCTACGAGCAGTACTTC. Translation: CASSGQETSYEQYF.

This clone was counted a few times. The chain couples TRBV7-9 to TRBJ2-7, with D unclear. V was cut by 1 base and J by 4 bases, with 5 bases left in between. The CDR3 contains 12 residues. Germline V gene sequence: CDR1 SEHNR, CDR2 FQNEAQ (reference sequence). CDR3 sequence (DNA): TGTGCCAGCAGCTTAGGGGAATACGAGCAGTACTTC. Translating gives CASSLGEYEQYF.

The chain couples TRBV5-1 to TRBJ2-5, with 7 bases identical to TRBD1. The CDR3 runs 15 residues. Germline V CDR1 and CDR2: SGHRS, YFSETQ. V lost 0 bases to trimming and J lost 4 bases; unmatched junction nucleotides: 6. The CDR3 DNA follows: TGCGCCAGCAGCTTGGCCGGGACAGAAGCAGAGACCCAGTACTTC. Translating gives CASSLAGTEAETQYF.

Here the CDR3 reads CASSTSVQPQHF. The CDR3 bases are TGTGCCAGTAGTACGTCGGTTCAGCCCCAGCATTTT. This sequence joins TRBV19 and TRBJ1-5; D remains unclear. CDR1 is LNHDA and CDR2 is SQIVND in the germline V gene (reference sequence). The CDR3 is made up of 12 amino acids. The ends were cut back, 4 bases at V and 6 bases at J, with 7 bases in the middle.

This chain links TRBV7-8 with TRBJ2-6; D unresolved. Trimming removed 4 bases at V and 0 bases at J, with 22 bases between. Per the germline V gene, CDR1 is SGHVS and CDR2 is FQNEAQ. The CDR3 runs 20 residues. As DNA, the CDR3 is TGTGCCAGCAGCTCAAGAACGTGGTCGGCGCTGACCTCTGGGGCCAACGTCCTGACTTTC. This codes for CASSSRTWSALTSGANVLTF.

The rearrangement joins TRBV7-2 to TRBJ1-2; 12 bases are shared with TRBD1. Trimming at V came to 5 bases and at J to 4 bases, leaving 5 bases not matched to a gene. From germline, CDR1 is SGHTA and CDR2 FQGNSA. CDR3 length equals 15 residues. The CDR3 DNA is TGTGCCAGCAGCCCCGGGACAGGGGGCATCTATGGCTACACCTTC. Its translation: CASSPGTGGIYGYTF. Combining the CDR3 with reference TRBV7-2 and TRBJ1-2 gives the whole variable domain GAGVSQSPSNKVTEKGKDVELRCDPISGHTALYWYRQSLGQGLEFLIYFQGNSAPDKSGLPSDRFSAERTGGSVSTLTIQRTQQEDSAVYLCASSPGTGGIYGYTFGSGTRLTVV.

This chain links TRBV18 with TRBJ2-1; no firm D call. V lost 3 bases and J 5 bases, leaving 8 bases between the germline ends. Germline assignment: CDR1 KGHSH and CDR2 LQKENI. The CDR3 spans 13 residues. The CDR3 DNA follows: TGTGCCAGCTCACCCGACTTAGACAATGAGCAGTTCTTC. This sequence encodes CASSPDLDNEQFF.

The J gene is TRBJ2-3, the V gene TRBV7-3; D is possibly TRBD1 or TRBD2 (7 bases each). Germline CDR1 is SGHTA and CDR2 is FQGTGA. This CDR3 contains 15 residues. Trimming left V 6 bases short and J 2 bases short, with 15 bases between. For the CDR3, the DNA is TGTGCCAGCAGTCCAGGGGGACTAATCACAGATACGCAGTATTTT. Translating it yields CASSPGGLITDTQYF.

The gene calls are TRBV6-1 and TRBJ2-3; maybe TRBD1 (6 bases). V was trimmed by 2 bases and J by 3 bases, leaving 12 bases between them. The CDR3 is 15 residues long. Germline V gene data show CDR1 as MNHNS and CDR2 as SASEGT. CDR3 protein: CASSELPQGTDTQYF. For the CDR3, the DNA is TGTGCCAGCAGTGAATTGCCACAGGGAACAGATACGCAGTATTTT.

This clone was seen once. The chain employs TRBV5-6 and TRBJ2-1; 9 bases align to TRBD2. CDR1 and CDR2 from the germline V gene are SGHDT and YYEEEE. After removal of 4 bases from V and 9 bases from J, the junction contained 17 bases not matched to a gene. The CDR3 length is 17 residues. The CDR3 region has the DNA TGTGCCAGCAGCATACCCCCCGGGAGTAGCGGGAGCGGTGAGCAGTTCTTC. Protein sequence: CASSIPPGSSGSGEQFF.

The chain couples TRBV28 to TRBJ1-1; a possible D gene is TRBD1 (5 bases). Germline V CDR1 and CDR2: MDHEN, SYDVKM. The CDR3 spans 16 residues. Trimming took 5 bases from V and 2 from J, leaving 18 bases between them. In nucleotides, the CDR3 is TGTGCCAGCAGTACTACCAGGACACCTCAAAACACTGAAGCTTTCTTT. This gives the protein CASSTTRTPQNTEAFF.

This clone was counted between two and nine times. J is TRBJ2-7 and V is TRBV7-2; D may be TRBD1 or TRBD2 (5 bases each). V lost 3 bases to trimming and J lost 2 bases, with 14 bases between them. CDR1 is SGHTA and CDR2 is FQGNSA in the germline V gene. This CDR3 has 15 amino acids. The CDR3 sequence: CASSFGAETTYEQYF. The CDR3 DNA reads TGTGCCAGCAGCTTTGGGGCGGAGACTACCTACGAGCAGTACTTC.

Note on this clone: This same CDR3 is encoded by further DNA sequences in the sample. CDR3 amino acids: CASSLLQETQYF. CDR3 bases: TGCGCCAGCAGCTTGCTACAAGAGACCCAGTACTTC. The rearrangement links TRBV5-1 to TRBJ2-5; D is unresolved. The CDR3 contains 12 residues. CDR1 and CDR2 (germline): SGHRS, YFSETQ. Trimming left V 1 base short and J 2 bases short, with 3 bases between.

CDR3 region: CASSFDQTVQFF. CDR3 nucleotide sequence: TGTGCCAGCAGCTTTGACCAAACCGTGCAGTTCTTC. The genes are TRBV5-6 and TRBJ2-1; no clear D. Germline CDR1 SGHDT, CDR2 YYEEEE. There are 12 residues in the CDR3. Trimming stripped 2 bases from V and 12 bases from J, with 12 bases between.

The chain is built from TRBV27 and TRBJ2-7; D may be TRBD1 or TRBD2 (5 bases each). Germline V gives CDR1 MNHEY, CDR2 SMNVEV (reference sequence). There are 13 residues in the CDR3. The V end lost 5 bases, the J end lost 6 bases, and 14 bases lay between the germline ends. Here the CDR3 DNA reads TGTGCCAGCAGTCTAGGCGAGGGGACCGAGCAGTACTTC. Protein product: CASSLGEGTEQYF.

This clone appeared a single time. This chain uses TRBV19 with TRBJ2-1; 14 bases are a match to TRBD2. With V trimmed by 10 bases and J by 2 bases, 13 bases remained unmatched. CDR1 and CDR2 from the germline V gene are LNHDA and SQIVND (reference sequence). The CDR3 runs to 18 residues. The CDR3 sequence: CATTPGTSGRWPYNEQFF. The DNA of the CDR3 is TGTGCCACCACCCCGGGGACTAGCGGGAGATGGCCCTACAATGAGCAGTTCTTC. Using reference TRBV19 and TRBJ2-1 for the parts outside the CDR3, the full variable domain is DGGITQSPKYLFRKEGQNVTLSCEQNLNHDAMYWYRQDPGQGLRLIYYSQIVNDFQKGDIAEGYSVSREKKESFPLTVTSAQKNPTAFYLCATTPGTSGRWPYNEQFFGPGTRLTVL.

This clone has a single count. V gene TRBV9 combines with J gene TRBJ2-2, with D possibly being TRBD1 (6 bases). Germline V lookup: CDR1 SGDLS, CDR2 YYNGEE. There are 15 residues in the CDR3. Trimming removed 0 bases from V and 1 base from J, with 7 bases in between. The CDR3 is CASSVGGRNTGELFF. CDR3 sequence (DNA): TGTGCCAGCAGCGTAGGGGGGCGGAACACCGGGGAGCTGTTTTTT.

Worth noting for this clone: In the same sample, other DNA sequences code for this CDR3. The chain combines TRBV5-1 with TRBJ1-4; no clear D gene. The V end was cut by 0 bases, the J end by 4 bases, with 4 bases between. Germline-derived CDR1 and CDR2 are SGHRS and YFSETQ. The CDR3 covers 13 residues. CDR3 DNA: TGCGCCAGCAGCTTGGGAAGTAATGAAAAACTGTTTTTT. Its protein is CASSLGSNEKLFF. The complete variable domain, with remaining parts taken from reference TRBV5-1 and TRBJ1-4, reads KAGVTQTPRYLIKTRGQQVTLSCSPISGHRSVSWYQQTPGQGLQFLFEYFSETQRNKGNFPGRFSGRQFSNSRSEMNVSTLELGDSALYLCASSLGSNEKLFFGSGTQLSVL.

The chain uses TRBV6-1 and TRBJ2-1; D possibly corresponds to TRBD2 (7 bases). V was cut by 6 bases and J by 15 bases, with 15 bases left in between. This CDR3 spans 11 amino acids. In germline, CDR1 is MNHNS, CDR2 SASEGT. This chain's CDR3 is CASRDWGGLFF. In DNA, the CDR3 is TGTGCCAGCAGGGACTGGGGGGGGCTGTTCTTC.

This sequence joins TRBV4-2 and TRBJ2-1; tentative D call: TRBD2 (5 bases). The CDR3 runs to 16 residues. CDR1 LGHNA and CDR2 YNFKEQ come from the germline V gene. V lost 0 bases, J lost 4 bases, and 13 bases lay in between. CDR3 DNA sequence: TGTGCCAGCAGCCAAGAGCTCGCGGGTGGATACAATGAGCAGTTCTTC. Its protein product is CASSQELAGGYNEQFF.

This CDR3 is CASIPAGGNQPQHF. As DNA, the CDR3 is TGTGCCAGCATCCCCGCAGGGGGCAATCAGCCCCAGCATTTT. The chain carries TRBV6-1 and TRBJ1-5; D may be TRBD1 (6 bases). Germline loops: CDR1 MNHNS, CDR2 SASEGT. The CDR3 runs 14 residues. The V end was cut by 7 bases, the J end by 2 bases, with 12 bases between.

The rearrangement joins TRBV15 to TRBJ1-2; D ambiguous. The V gene's germline CDR1 is LNHNV and CDR2 YYDKDF (reference sequence). V was trimmed by 0 bases and J by 7 bases, leaving 12 bases between them. This CDR3 comprises 14 residues. As DNA, the CDR3 is TGTGCCACCAGCAGAGATGTCCGGATGAGTGGCTACACCTTC. Translation gives CATSRDVRMSGYTF.

Of note for this clone: Other DNA sequences within the sample encode an identical CDR3. The rearrangement uses TRBV18 and TRBJ1-1; D ambiguous. This CDR3 contains 13 residues. The V end was cut by 1 base, the J end by 2 bases, with 5 bases between. Germline lookup yields CDR1 KGHSH and CDR2 LQKENI. CDR3 in amino acids: CASSPQGNTEAFF. The DNA for the CDR3 is TGTGCCAGCTCACCACAGGGAAACACTGAAGCTTTCTTT.

The chain uses TRBV2 and TRBJ2-6; the D gene is possibly TRBD1 (7 bases). Germline V gives CDR1 SNHLY, CDR2 FYNNEI. CDR3 length: 16 amino acids. With 0 bases removed from V and 9 bases from J, the gap between germline ends came to 15 bases. CDR3 bases: TGTGCCAGCAGTGAAGCGCTCAGGGGGGCCCGCAACGTCCTGACTTTC. Protein: CASSEALRGARNVLTF.

The V and J genes are TRBV7-2 and TRBJ2-7, with 10 bases identical to TRBD1. The CDR3 runs to 14 residues. Germline CDR1 and CDR2: SGHTA and FQGNSA. Losses at the gene ends were 5 bases for V and 2 bases for J; bases not matched to a gene: 3. The CDR3 loop reads CASSADRGPYEQYF. CDR3 nucleotide sequence: TGTGCCAGCAGCGCCGACAGGGGGCCCTACGAGCAGTACTTC.

This clone appeared a single time. The chain has TRBV7-9 and TRBJ2-4; D could derive from TRBD1 or TRBD2 (5 bases each). The V end was cut by 7 bases, the J end by 9 bases, with 19 bases between. Germline CDR1 reads SEHNR; CDR2 reads FQNEAQ (reference sequence). The CDR3 covers 14 residues. The CDR3 DNA is TGTGCCAGCACCACCGATAGGGGAGCGAGCATTCAGTACTTC. Its protein is CASTTDRGASIQYF.

A few counts support this clone. The chain carries TRBV4-2 and TRBJ1-5; 7 positions agree with TRBD1. Germline values: CDR1 LGHNA, CDR2 YNFKEQ. This CDR3 has 16 residues. V lost 0 bases, J lost 5 bases, and 7 bases stayed unmatched. CDR3 amino acids: CASSQDIGGAYQPQHF. In DNA form, the CDR3 reads TGTGCCAGCAGCCAAGACATAGGGGGCGCGTATCAGCCCCAGCATTTT.

V gene TRBV5-1 combines with J gene TRBJ2-7; D is ambiguous. V dropped 0 bases and J dropped 2 bases, with 9 bases sitting between them. Germline CDR1 is SGHRS and CDR2 is YFSETQ. The CDR3 contains 14 residues. Here the CDR3 DNA reads TGCGCCAGCAGCTTGGGAGGCACCCCCTACGAGCAGTACTTC. Its translation: CASSLGGTPYEQYF.

With respect to this clone: A read error likely explains this, since a far larger clone differs by one base. This chain connects TRBV5-1 to TRBJ2-6; D is unclear. The CDR3 length is 14 residues. Germline-derived CDR1 and CDR2 are SGHRS and YFSETQ. V was pared by 2 bases and J by 0 bases, with 3 bases between. CDR3 loop: CASSFGSGANVLTF. CDR3 coding DNA: TGCGCCAGCAGCTTCGGCTCTGGGGCCAACGTCCTGACTTTC.